This T cell receptor beta chain was documented in a study of T cell changes during pregnancy in multiple sclerosis. The assay was immunoSEQ multiplex PCR, and TCRdb's table has in-frame clones only and misses some. The sample consists of 40,000 to 60,000 clones, roughly 90% of them appearing once. The germline V gene encodes CDR1 GTSNPN and CDR2 SVGIG (reference sequence). The CDR3 contains 14 residues. V gave up 1 base and J gave up 4 bases, with 11 bases separating them. This chain links TRBV30 with TRBJ1-5; D remains ambiguous. The receptor comes from a female donor in good health, enrolled as a control in a pregnancy study. Sample: peripheral blood, taken in the first trimester of pregnancy. DNA for the CDR3: TGTGCCTGGAGTGGGAGGGCTGGAAATCAGCCCCAGCATTTT. As protein: CAWSGRAGNQPQHF.